At least ten counts were recorded for the clone carrying this T cell receptor (beta chain). Its antigen remains unknown. The data originate from a study of CD8+CD57+ T cells in acquired aplastic anemia. As for the study in general: Each DNA sample taken from sorted CD4+ and CD8+ cells came to roughly 3.5 ug on average.

Patients who underwent sequencing had shown CD8+CD57+ cell expansion by flow cytometry. The blood sampling took place in patients who had so far received no therapy. Study-wide results and limits: CD8+ Simpson's diversity did not differ significantly between patients and controls.

Trimming cost V 4 bases and J 0 bases, with 10 bases left between them. The CDR3 extends over 14 amino acids. CDR1 is SGHTS, CDR2 YDEGEE, per germline. For CDR3 and TCR beta VDJ profiling, genomic DNA was the template used. TCRdb re-analysed the reads in MiXCR, keeping a single row per CDR3 protein. This table has approximately 300,000 distinct CDR3 sequences, 45% to 65% appearing once. The material sequenced was sorted CD4+, CD8+, or CD8+CD57+ T cells (not recorded which) from PBMCs. V is TRBV5-8 and J is TRBJ1-1; weak D call: TRBD1 (6 bases). The receptor was derived from a human donor with aplastic anemia. The CDR3: CASSDGQLNTEAFF. Written as DNA, the CDR3 is TGTGCCAGCAGCGACGGACAGTTGAACACTGAAGCTTTCTTT.